These 14 T cell receptor beta chains came from one sample sequenced in a study of response to subunit inactivated influenza vaccine. TCRdb redid the calling of the RT-PCR reads with MiXCR, one entry per CDR3 protein. The sample contains 650,000 to 800,000 distinct CDR3 sequences, approximately 15% of which appear only once. Sample: PBMCs from blood, taken 14 to 15 days before vaccination. These receptors were taken from a man aged 50 to 60 who received an inactivated influenza vaccine.

This chain joins TRBV5-1 and TRBJ1-2, with no clear D. This CDR3 region has 14 residues. CDR1 is SGHRS and CDR2 is YFSETQ in the germline V gene. V was shortened by 4 bases and J by 7 bases, with 17 bases between the two germline ends. The CDR3 protein is CASSPHGGFSGYTF. As DNA, the CDR3 is TGCGCCAGCAGCCCCCATGGAGGGTTCAGTGGCTACACCTTC.

V and J are TRBV12-3 or TRBV12-4 and TRBJ2-3; 10 bases are shared with TRBD1. The CDR3 consists of 15 residues. Trimming took 2 bases from V and 6 from J; bases not matched to a gene: 5. CDR3 loop: CASSLRQGAGDTQYF. CDR3 nucleotides: TGTGCCAGCAGTTTAAGACAGGGGGCCGGGGATACGCAGTATTTT.

This clonotype was picked up many times. Here the CDR3 reads CASRGQGATGELFF. Here the CDR3 DNA reads TGTGCCAGCAGGGGACAGGGGGCAACCGGGGAGCTGTTTTTT. The chain couples TRBV6-1 to TRBJ2-2, with 12 bases matching TRBD1. The V gene end was trimmed by 6 bases and the J gene end by 5 bases; junction bases not matched to a gene: 1. There are 14 residues in the CDR3. CDR1 MNHNS and CDR2 SASEGT come from the germline V gene.

This clonotype was picked up many times. The chain is built from TRBV5-1 and TRBJ2-7, with TRBD1 as a possible D gene (6 bases). The CDR3 runs 15 residues. Germline CDR1 reads SGHRS; CDR2 reads YFSETQ. The V gene lost 3 bases and the J gene lost 2 bases, with 15 bases spanning the gap. In DNA form, the CDR3 reads TGCGCCAGCAGCTCCGGTCCGGGACATACCTACGAGCAGTACTTC. Translated, it gives CASSSGPGHTYEQYF.

CDR3 loop: CASSLTSGQLDTQYF. The DNA of the CDR3 is TGTGCCAGCAGCTTAACTAGCGGACAATTAGATACGCAGTATTTT. V is TRBV7-2 and J is TRBJ2-3; 8 nucleotides agree with TRBD2. The germline CDR1 and CDR2 sequences are SGHTA and FQGNSA. The V segment lost 2 bases and the J segment 5 bases; nucleotides outside the gene matches: 6. The CDR3 extends over 15 amino acids.

This clonotype occurred a few times. The gene calls are TRBV5-1 and TRBJ2-5; possibly TRBD2 for D (6 bases). Germline V gene sequence: CDR1 SGHRS, CDR2 YFSETQ. Trimming stripped 5 bases from V and 4 bases from J, with 15 bases between. This CDR3 spans 14 amino acids. The DNA for the CDR3 is TGCGCCAGCAGGGCGGGACTCCTAGTAGAGACCCAGTACTTC. Its translation: CASRAGLLVETQYF.

This clonotype was seen many times. The chain combines TRBV7-9 with TRBJ1-1; D unresolved. The germline V gene has CDR1 SEHNR and CDR2 FQNEAQ (reference sequence). Trimming removed 5 bases at V and 7 bases at J, with 14 bases between. The CDR3 loop spans 13 amino acids. The CDR3 loop reads CASSEGGYNEAFF. In DNA, the CDR3 is TGTGCCAGCAGCGAAGGAGGTTATAATGAAGCTTTCTTT.

The chain carries TRBV20-1 and TRBJ2-7, with D unresolved. Trimming shortened V by 0 bases and J by 1 base, and 10 bases separated the two germline ends. Looked up from germline, CDR1 is DFQATT and CDR2 is SNEGSKA (reference sequence). The CDR3 loop spans 14 amino acids. CDR3 coding DNA: TGCAGTGCTAGAGATCAAGGGATATCCTACGAGCAGTACTTC. Protein sequence: CSARDQGISYEQYF.

The V call is TRBV7-9, the J call TRBJ1-2; tentatively, D is TRBD1 (6 bases). Germline V gene data show CDR1 as SEHNR and CDR2 as FQNEAQ (reference sequence). Trimming shortened V by 4 bases and J by 7 bases, and 19 bases separated the two germline ends. CDR3 length equals 15 residues. The CDR3 sequence: CASSSRVGGMGGYTF. DNA of the CDR3: TGTGCCAGCAGCTCTCGCGTAGGGGGGATGGGTGGCTACACCTTC.

This sequence joins TRBV7-9 and TRBJ2-2; a weak D match, TRBD1 (5 bases). Trimming pared 3 bases from V and 4 bases from J, leaving 12 bases between. Germline V CDR1 and CDR2: SEHNR, FQNEAQ (reference sequence). This CDR3 contains 15 residues. The CDR3, as DNA: TGTGCCAGCAGCTTTGAACAGGAGCGCACCGGGGAGCTGTTTTTT. Protein product: CASSFEQERTGELFF.

Only a few counts were recorded for this clonotype. This sequence joins TRBV11-2 and TRBJ2-4; D unclear. The CDR3 is 18 amino acids. With 4 bases removed from V and 0 bases from J, the gap between germline ends came to 19 bases. Germline lookup yields CDR1 SGHAT and CDR2 FQNNGV. CDR3 loop: CASSSTGWGRLAKNIQYF. The CDR3 DNA follows: TGTGCCAGCAGCTCCACTGGCTGGGGAAGGCTAGCCAAAAACATTCAGTACTTC.

The chain combines TRBV6-1 with TRBJ2-7, with D unclear. Trimming removed 6 bases from V and 6 bases from J, with 21 bases in between. In germline, CDR1 is MNHNS, CDR2 SASEGT. This CDR3 contains 15 residues. In DNA form, the CDR3 reads TGTGCCAGCAGCCCCCGTGGCGACCTCCTACGCGAGCAGTACTTC. Its translation is CASSPRGDLLREQYF.

The chain has TRBV4-3 and TRBJ1-4; D is ambiguous. The CDR3 is made up of 14 amino acids. The germline V gene encodes CDR1 LGHNA and CDR2 YSLEER. Deletions cut 0 bases from V and 4 bases from J, with 6 bases between. This CDR3 is CASSQEVFNEKLFF. The CDR3 nucleotides read TGCGCCAGCAGCCAAGAGGTTTTTAATGAAAAACTGTTTTTT.

In its sample, this clonotype was seen many times. The rearrangement links TRBV29-1 to TRBJ2-1; 7 nucleotides line up with TRBD1. After removal of 7 bases from V and 7 bases from J, the junction contained 7 bases not matched to a gene. The germline V gene encodes CDR1 SQVTM and CDR2 ANQGSEA. The CDR3 totals 12 residues. The CDR3 nucleotides are TGCAGCGCGATACGACAGGGTAATGAGCAGTTCTTC. Its translation: CSAIRQGNEQFF.